A single sample is the source of the 13 T cell receptor beta chains below, sequenced in a study of blood T cells in healthy people across ages. Primed by a sample-barcoded 5' primer and a J-beta primer mix, a second PCR proceeded for roughly 7 to 12 cycles. TCRdb used MiXCR to reprocess the 5' RACE reads, holding one entry per CDR3 protein. The data contain some 1,800,000 distinct CDR3 sequences, about two fifths of them singletons. The sample comprised blood. Every receptor here comes from a human donor in good health.

The chain joins TRBV6-6 to TRBJ2-2, with 8 positions matching TRBD1. The ends lost 6 bases at V and 4 bases at J; junction bases unmatched: 10. This CDR3 is built from 16 residues. The germline V gene encodes CDR1 MNHNY and CDR2 SVGAGI (reference sequence). In DNA, the CDR3 is TGTGCCAGCAGACCGACCGGACAGGGTGGCACCGGGGAGCTGTTTTTT. It encodes CASRPTGQGGTGELFF.

The chain is built from TRBV12-3 or TRBV12-4 and TRBJ2-7, with 9 bases identical to TRBD1. V was pared by 6 bases and J by 0 bases, with 12 bases of the junction left unmatched. There are 17 residues in the CDR3. This CDR3 reads CASSLTKPGQGSYEQYF. The DNA of the CDR3 is TGTGCCAGCAGCCTGACAAAACCGGGACAGGGCTCCTACGAGCAGTACTTC.

This chain connects TRBV7-8 to TRBJ1-6; possibly TRBD1 for D (5 bases). V was trimmed by 5 bases and J by 9 bases, leaving 14 bases between them. Germline CDR1 is SGHVS and CDR2 is FQNEAQ. The CDR3 is 14 residues long. The CDR3 here is CASSLRDGASPLHF. The DNA of the CDR3 is TGTGCCAGCAGCCTTCGGGACGGAGCTTCACCCCTCCACTTT.

There are many counts of this clonotype. The chain combines TRBV6-5 with TRBJ2-4; possible D gene TRBD1, 6 bases. The J call is doubtful: the DNA matches TRBJ2-7 better. The CDR3 extends over 15 amino acids. Germline V gene data show CDR1 as MNHEY and CDR2 as SVGAGI. CDR3 amino acids: CASSPSQGSFHEQYF. CDR3 coding DNA: TGTGCCAGCAGCCCGTCGCAGGGGTCTTTCCACGAGCAGTACTTC.

CDR3 nucleotide sequence: TGTGCCAGCAGTTTATTCCCCCAAACCTACAATGAGCAGTTCTTC. Amino acid sequence: CASSLFPQTYNEQFF. The genes are TRBV28 and TRBJ2-1; D gene unclear. The V and J ends lost 1 base and 2 bases respectively, with 9 bases between them. The germline gives CDR1 MDHEN, CDR2 SYDVKM. There are 15 residues in the CDR3. The full variable domain, rest sourced from reference TRBV28 and TRBJ2-1, is DVKVTQSSRYLVKRTGEKVFLECVQDMDHENMFWYRQDPGLGLRLIYFSYDVKMKEKGDIPEGYSVSREKKERFSLILESASTNQTSMYLCASSLFPQTYNEQFFGPGTRLTVL.

This clonotype occurred a few times. The chain couples TRBV7-9 to TRBJ2-3; 9 bases are a match to TRBD2. From germline, CDR1 is SEHNR and CDR2 FQNEAQ (reference sequence). The ends lost 7 bases at V and 5 bases at J; junction bases unmatched: 13. CDR3 length: 16 amino acids. The CDR3 is CASNPWRGGLGDTQYF. CDR3 in DNA: TGTGCCAGCAACCCCTGGCGGGGGGGCCTTGGAGATACGCAGTATTTT.

The V gene is TRBV5-6, the J gene TRBJ1-2; D is unclear. Germline V gene lookup returns CDR1 SGHDT and CDR2 YYEEEE. The CDR3 has 15 residues. The germline V and J ends were trimmed by 3 bases and 4 bases, with 16 bases remaining between them. The CDR3, as DNA: TGTGCCAGCAGCTCATCCTTCGACGTCCCCTATGGCTACACCTTC. Amino acids: CASSSSFDVPYGYTF.

This clonotype showed up just a few times. The chain carries TRBV29-1 and TRBJ2-7, with D unresolved. Germline V CDR1 and CDR2: SQVTM, ANQGSEA. The CDR3 totals 13 residues. Deletions cut 5 bases from V and 0 bases from J, with 11 bases between. CDR3 loop: CSVSKLLSYEQYF. CDR3 sequence (DNA): TGCAGCGTTAGTAAACTGCTCTCCTACGAGCAGTACTTC.

This clonotype was seen a few times. DNA of the CDR3: TGTGCCAGCAGCGCCGGGGGACTGGCCTACGAGCAGTACTTC. Translation gives CASSAGGLAYEQYF. The V gene is TRBV7-9, the J gene TRBJ2-7; perhaps TRBD2 as D (6 bases). Germline CDR1 and CDR2: SEHNR and FQNEAQ (reference sequence). Trimming removed 5 bases from V and 2 bases from J, with 13 bases in between. The CDR3 contains 14 residues.

This chain connects TRBV15 to TRBJ2-1, with a tentative D call TRBD1 (5 bases). CDR1 is LNHNV and CDR2 is YYDKDF in the germline V gene (reference sequence). The CDR3 has 16 residues. V lost 1 base, J lost 3 bases, and 13 bases lay in between. The CDR3 sequence: CATSRVPTGYYNEQFF. CDR3 DNA sequence: TGTGCCACCAGCAGAGTCCCAACAGGTTACTACAATGAGCAGTTCTTC.

The V and J genes are TRBV5-1 and TRBJ2-1; D may be TRBD1 (6 bases). Trimming shortened V by 5 bases and J by 12 bases, and 15 bases separated the two germline ends. The V gene's germline CDR1 is SGHRS and CDR2 YFSETQ. The CDR3 sequence is 12 residues long. This CDR3 reads CASSPSGHPQFF. In DNA form, the CDR3 reads TGCGCCAGCAGTCCTTCGGGACATCCGCAGTTCTTC.

CDR3 protein: CASSAAASSYNEQFF. In DNA form, the CDR3 reads TGTGCCAGCAGCGCGGCTGCGAGCTCCTACAATGAGCAGTTCTTC. The chain carries TRBV7-2 and TRBJ2-1; D is unclear. The CDR3 consists of 15 residues. Germline V CDR1 and CDR2: SGHTA, FQGNSA. Trimming pared 5 bases from V and 0 bases from J, leaving 11 bases between.

The chain joins TRBV13 to TRBJ2-5, with TRBD1 matching over 7 bases. Germline V gives CDR1 PRHDT, CDR2 FYEKMQ (reference sequence). Germline trimming cut 5 bases from V and 3 bases from J; bases unmatched to any gene: 9. The CDR3 totals 15 residues. Here the CDR3 reads CASSAFTGTEETQYF. DNA for the CDR3: TGTGCCAGCAGCGCCTTCACCGGGACAGAAGAGACCCAGTACTTC.